This T cell receptor (beta chain) emerged from a study of blood T cell repertoires in COVID-19 (TCRdb year 2020). In terms of the full investigation: Samples from collaborators originated in the United States, Italy and Spain and spanned both the acute and convalescent phases of COVID-19. The repertoires were made available in a free public database intended to serve as a resource for research on the immune response to SARS-CoV-2. The sample metadata nearly always contained a de-identified subject ID, COVID-19 status, age in years and sex. Where available, HLA class I and class II types were taken from metadata supplied by the sample provider and were not determined by assay-based typing. The samples were drawn from the first 160 participants of the ongoing ImmuneRACE study and from some 1,300 subjects provided by 6 global collaborators. The prospective study material was composed of cDNA or gDNA derived from T cells, B-cell-depleted T cells, or PBMCs. The dataset comprised deeply sampled blood TCRbeta repertoires from subjects exposed to, actively infected with, or recovered from COVID-19.

The CDR1 and CDR2 encoded by the germline V gene are MDHEN and SYDVKM. The CDR3 contains 14 residues, cysteine and phenylalanine counted. Kept here is only the CDR3 DNA, which spans 42 bases and is read in frame from base 1. V is reduced by 7 bases and J by 4 bases, leaving a spacing of 13 bases between them. In regard to this clone: What antigen it recognizes has not been identified. No much larger clonotype is one base removed from it; base qualities were not supplied.

Each collaborating institution followed its own protocols to collect whole blood in K2EDTA tubes. Collaborator samples were shipped for TCRbeta analysis as frozen whole blood, isolated PBMCs, or DNA extracted from either sample type. The immunoSEQ Assay, a bias-controlled multiplex PCR, was used to amplify TCRbeta CDR3 regions from genomic DNA. The published analysis was carried out like this. Within the assay, amplification of reference gene primers was used to estimate how many nucleated cells each sample contained. To quantify the absolute abundance of each unique TCRbeta CDR3 rearrangement, sequence reads were collapsed and filtered. For each sample, productive Simpson clonality was calculated by taking the square root of Simpson's diversity index across productive rearrangements. This immuneACCESS table, as held by TCRdb, lists in-frame sequences with V and J called but not all clones. Of the missing ones, under half trace to an unresolved V gene in checked studies; the others have no known cause. The V and J calls and clone size come from that table; D and trimming were worked out from the DNA. Recorded for this sample are roughly 150,000 clones; around three quarters of them occurred a single time. The ten largest make up less than 4.5% of the sample.

The study at large found these results: How much clinical and demographic metadata was included differed by source and by participant, and the metadata was provided uncurated.

Specimen: peripheral blood. The chain is assembled from TRBV28 and TRBJ1-4; the D gene assignment is ambiguous. The source is a man in his 60s with acute or convalescent COVID-19. The DNA sequence follows: TGTGCCAGCACCCTAGGAGGGATTAATGAAAAACTGTTTTTT. It codes for CASTLGGINEKLFF.